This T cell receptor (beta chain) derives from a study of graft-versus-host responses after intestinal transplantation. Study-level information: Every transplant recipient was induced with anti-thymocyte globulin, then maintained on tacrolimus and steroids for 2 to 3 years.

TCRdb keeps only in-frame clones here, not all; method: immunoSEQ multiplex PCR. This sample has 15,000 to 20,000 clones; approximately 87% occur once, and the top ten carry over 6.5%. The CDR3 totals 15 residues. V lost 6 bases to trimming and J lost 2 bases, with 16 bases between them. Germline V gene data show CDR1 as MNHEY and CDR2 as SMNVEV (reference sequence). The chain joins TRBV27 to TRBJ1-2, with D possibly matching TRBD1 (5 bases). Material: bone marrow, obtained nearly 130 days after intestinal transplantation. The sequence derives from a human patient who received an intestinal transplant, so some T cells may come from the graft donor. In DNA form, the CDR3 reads TGTGCCAGCAGGGGGCCCCAGGGATCAAACTATGGCTACACCTTC. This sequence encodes CASRGPQGSNYGYTF.